This T cell receptor (beta chain) was found in a study of CD8+ T cells in alopecia areata. The table lists this clone with a few counts. Sequencing relied on a cDNA template that was reverse transcribed from extracted RNA. The table came from immunoSEQ multiplex PCR; TCRdb's copy has only in-frame clones and leaves some out. This table has about 180,000 clones, about 70% appearing once. CDR1 and CDR2 from the germline V gene are SGDLS and YYNGEE. J was trimmed by 8 bases and V by 3 bases; bases with no gene match: 8. The CDR3 loop spans 14 amino acids. The sequence came from a human donor with alopecia areata. V gene TRBV9 combines with J gene TRBJ2-4; 7 nucleotides match TRBD1. Source: CD8+ T cells sorted from blood, taken at week 0. This CDR3 is CASSGTGRVDIQYF. The CDR3 coding sequence is TGTGCCAGCAGCGGGACAGGTCGAGTCGACATTCAGTACTTC.